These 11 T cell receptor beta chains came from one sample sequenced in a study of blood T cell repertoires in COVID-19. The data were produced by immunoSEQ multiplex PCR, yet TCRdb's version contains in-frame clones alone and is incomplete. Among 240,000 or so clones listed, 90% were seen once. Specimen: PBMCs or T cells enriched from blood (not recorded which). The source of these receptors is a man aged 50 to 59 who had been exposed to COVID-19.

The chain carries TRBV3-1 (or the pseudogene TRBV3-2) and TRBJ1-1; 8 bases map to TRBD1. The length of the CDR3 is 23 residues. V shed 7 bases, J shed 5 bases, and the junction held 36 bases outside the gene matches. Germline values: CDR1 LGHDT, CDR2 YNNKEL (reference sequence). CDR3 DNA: TGTGCCAGCAAACAGAGCGGTCATATCCTGAGGCCGGGACCGAACAGGGGGAGGACTGAAGCTTTCTTT. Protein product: CASKQSGHILRPGPNRGRTEAFF.

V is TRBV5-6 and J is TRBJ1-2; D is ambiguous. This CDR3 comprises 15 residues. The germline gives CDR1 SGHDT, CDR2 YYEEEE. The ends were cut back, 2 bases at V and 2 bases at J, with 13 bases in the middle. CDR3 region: CASSFLEQLNYGYTF. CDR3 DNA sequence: TGTGCCAGCAGCTTTCTGGAACAGCTAAACTATGGCTACACCTTC.

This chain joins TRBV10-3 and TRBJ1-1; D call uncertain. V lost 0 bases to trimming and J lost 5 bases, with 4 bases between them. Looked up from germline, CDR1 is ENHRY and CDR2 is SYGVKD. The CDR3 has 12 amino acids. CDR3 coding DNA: TGTGCCATCAGTGAGTCGAGAACTGAAGCTTTCTTT. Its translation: CAISESRTEAFF.

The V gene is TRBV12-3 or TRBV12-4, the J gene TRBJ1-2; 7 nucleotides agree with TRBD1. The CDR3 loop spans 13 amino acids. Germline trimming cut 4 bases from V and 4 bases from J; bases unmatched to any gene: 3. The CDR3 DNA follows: TGTGCCAGCAGTTCGACAGGGCCCTATGGCTACACCTTC. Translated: CASSSTGPYGYTF.

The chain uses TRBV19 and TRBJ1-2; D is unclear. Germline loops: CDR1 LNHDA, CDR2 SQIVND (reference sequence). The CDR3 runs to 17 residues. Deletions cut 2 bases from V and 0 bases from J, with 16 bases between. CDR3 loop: CASSIMSPPRANYGYTF. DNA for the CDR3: TGTGCCAGTAGTATAATGTCACCACCCCGGGCTAACTATGGCTACACCTTC.

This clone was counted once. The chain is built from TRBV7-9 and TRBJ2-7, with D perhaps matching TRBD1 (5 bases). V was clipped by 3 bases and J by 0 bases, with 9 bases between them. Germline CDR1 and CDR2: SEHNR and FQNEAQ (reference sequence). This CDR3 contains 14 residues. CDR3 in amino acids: CASSFDRSSYEQYF. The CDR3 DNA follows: TGTGCCAGCAGCTTCGACAGAAGCTCCTACGAGCAGTACTTC.

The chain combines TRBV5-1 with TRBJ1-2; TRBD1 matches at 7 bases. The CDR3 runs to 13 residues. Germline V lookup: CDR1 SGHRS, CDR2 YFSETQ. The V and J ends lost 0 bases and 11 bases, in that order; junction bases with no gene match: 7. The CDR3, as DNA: TGCGCCAGCAGCTTGGAGGGGACAGTCCTTTACACCTTC. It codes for CASSLEGTVLYTF.

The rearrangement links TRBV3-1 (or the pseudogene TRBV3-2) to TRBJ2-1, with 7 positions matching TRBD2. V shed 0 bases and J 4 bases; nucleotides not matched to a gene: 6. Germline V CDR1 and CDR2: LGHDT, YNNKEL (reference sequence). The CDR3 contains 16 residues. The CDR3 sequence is CASSQESLAVYNEQFF. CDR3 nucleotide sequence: TGTGCCAGCAGCCAAGAAAGCCTAGCGGTTTACAATGAGCAGTTCTTC.

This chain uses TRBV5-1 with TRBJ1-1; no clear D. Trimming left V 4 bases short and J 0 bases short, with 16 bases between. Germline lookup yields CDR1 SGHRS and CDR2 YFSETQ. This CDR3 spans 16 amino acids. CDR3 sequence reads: CASSAEAGSMNTEAFF. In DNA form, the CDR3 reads TGCGCCAGCAGCGCGGAGGCCGGGTCCATGAACACTGAAGCTTTCTTT. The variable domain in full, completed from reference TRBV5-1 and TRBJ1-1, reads KAGVTQTPRYLIKTRGQQVTLSCSPISGHRSVSWYQQTPGQGLQFLFEYFSETQRNKGNFPGRFSGRQFSNSRSEMNVSTLELGDSALYLCASSAEAGSMNTEAFFGQGTRLTVV.

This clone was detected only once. CDR3 coding DNA: TGTGCCAGCAGCTTATCTGTTTTTGCAACTAATGAAAAACTGTTTTTT. It specifies CASSLSVFATNEKLFF. V usage is TRBV7-9 and J usage is TRBJ1-4; no clear D gene. Deletions cut 2 bases from V and 0 bases from J, with 10 bases between. The CDR3 covers 16 residues. Germline V gene data show CDR1 as SEHNR and CDR2 as FQNEAQ (reference sequence).

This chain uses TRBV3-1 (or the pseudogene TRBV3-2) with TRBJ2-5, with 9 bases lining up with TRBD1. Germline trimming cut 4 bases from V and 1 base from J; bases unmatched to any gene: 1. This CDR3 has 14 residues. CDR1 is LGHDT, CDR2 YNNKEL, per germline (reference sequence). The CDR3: CASSPTGGQETQYF. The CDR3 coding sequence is TGTGCCAGCAGCCCGACAGGGGGCCAAGAGACCCAGTACTTC.